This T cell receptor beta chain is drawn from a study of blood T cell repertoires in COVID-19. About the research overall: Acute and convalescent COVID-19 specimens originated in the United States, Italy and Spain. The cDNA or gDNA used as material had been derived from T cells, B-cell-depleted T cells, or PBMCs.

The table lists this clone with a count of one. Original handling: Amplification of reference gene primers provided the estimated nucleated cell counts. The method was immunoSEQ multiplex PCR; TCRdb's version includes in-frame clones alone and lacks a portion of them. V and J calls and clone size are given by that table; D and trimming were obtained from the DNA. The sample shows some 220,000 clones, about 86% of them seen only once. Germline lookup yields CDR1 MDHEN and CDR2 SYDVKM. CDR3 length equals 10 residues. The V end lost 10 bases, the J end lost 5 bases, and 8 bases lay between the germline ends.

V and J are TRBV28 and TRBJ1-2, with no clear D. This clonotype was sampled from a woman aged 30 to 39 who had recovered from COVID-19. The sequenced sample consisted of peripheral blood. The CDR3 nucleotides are TGTGCCACCCTGTTATATGGCTACACCTTC. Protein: CATLLYGYTF.